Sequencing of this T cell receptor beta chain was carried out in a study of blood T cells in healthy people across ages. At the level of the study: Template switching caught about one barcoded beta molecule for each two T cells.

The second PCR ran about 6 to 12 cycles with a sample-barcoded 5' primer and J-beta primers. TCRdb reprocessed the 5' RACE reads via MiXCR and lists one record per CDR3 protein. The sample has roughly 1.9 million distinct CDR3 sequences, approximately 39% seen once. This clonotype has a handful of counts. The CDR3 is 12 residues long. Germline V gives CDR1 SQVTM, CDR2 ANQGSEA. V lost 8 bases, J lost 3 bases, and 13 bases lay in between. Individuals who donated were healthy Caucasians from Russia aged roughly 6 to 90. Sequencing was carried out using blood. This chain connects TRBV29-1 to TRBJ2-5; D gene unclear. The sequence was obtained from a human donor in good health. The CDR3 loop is CSLRTAEETQYF. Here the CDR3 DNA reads TGCAGCCTACGGACGGCCGAAGAGACCCAGTACTTC.